Below, one TCR beta chain is given with its context. This specimen comes from a study of blood T cell repertoires in COVID-19. Looking at the study overall: COVID-19 samples from acute and convalescent phases originated in the United States, Italy and Spain.

In the original analysis: By means of reference gene primer amplification, nucleated cell counts were estimated. The method was immunoSEQ multiplex PCR; TCRdb's version includes in-frame clones alone and lacks a portion of them. That table gives V, J and clone size, and the DNA gave D and trimming. The table records some 150,000 clones, 87% of them present only once. Unmatched junction bases numbered 3, after V lost 4 bases and J lost 1 base. This CDR3 is built from 14 residues. Per germline, CDR1 SGHDN and CDR2 FVKESK. This receptor was taken from a man aged 50-60 years who had recovered from COVID-19. This rearrangement joins TRBV14 to TRBJ2-5; 7 nucleotides agree with TRBD2. Sample: peripheral blood. CDR3 DNA sequence: TGTGCCAGCAGCCCGCGGGGGACCCAAGAGACCCAGTACTTC. This gives the protein CASSPRGTQETQYF.